The sequence of this T cell receptor (beta chain) was determined in a study of blood T cell repertoires in COVID-19. Original data processing: Amplifying reference gene primers gave estimates of nucleated cell counts. Measured with immunoSEQ multiplex PCR; TCRdb has only the in-frame clones, and not every one. The V and J calls and clone size were taken over from that table, and D and trimming were inferred from the DNA. This table has around 300,000 clones, approximately 91% appearing once. Germline values: CDR1 SGHRS, CDR2 YFSETQ. The CDR3 runs to 15 residues. V was pared by 8 bases and J by 3 bases, with 7 bases of the junction left unmatched. A word on this clone: Other DNA variants within this sample encode the same CDR3.

In terms of age and location, participants ranged from about 18 to 100 years and lived in about two dozen US areas. Clinical history as reported by participants underpinned cohort assignment. Donors of Cohort 3 who recovered were those that had two negative PCRs, clearance, or symptom resolution. The receptor comes from a woman between 40 and 55 years old who had recovered from COVID-19. Source material: PBMCs or T cells enriched from blood (not recorded which). The J gene is TRBJ2-1, the V gene TRBV5-1, with 11 nucleotides matching TRBD2. This CDR3 reads CASLPGTSGYNEQFF. The CDR3 nucleotides are TGCGCCAGTCTTCCCGGGACTAGCGGCTACAATGAGCAGTTCTTC.